A selection of T cell receptor beta chains follows, all from one sample in a study of TIL therapy for anti-PD-1-resistant metastatic lung cancer. Some clones are missing from TCRdb's copy, which holds only in-frame ones; the method was immunoSEQ multiplex PCR. The repertoire has about 50,000 clones, less than 80% of them found once; the top ten carry about 5%. The sample consisted of blood, taken at baseline. The receptor source for this set is a woman aged 25-80 years with non-small cell lung cancer. Both conserved end residues are part of each CDR3. A D gene is named only where the DNA matches it firmly. Clone sizes are given selectively: once, few, many, or a class where the clone is expanded.

V gene,D gene,J gene,clone size,CDR3 length,CDR3 DNA,CDR3 protein
TRBV14,NA,TRBJ2-1,NA,14,TGTGCCAGCAGCCAAGGTGGGGGGGCCTTTGAGCAGTTCTTC,CASSQGGGAFEQFF
TRBV5-1,NA,TRBJ1-2,once,14,TGCGCCAGCAGCTTGGAAGGGGGGGCGGAAGGCTACACCTTC,CASSLEGGAEGYTF
TRBV19,NA,TRBJ2-3,NA,16,TGTGCCAGTAGTATAGTTGGCTTGCCTGTCACAGATACGCAGTATTTT,CASSIVGLPVTDTQYF
TRBV5-4,TRBD1,TRBJ1-2,NA,15,TGTGCCAGCAGCGCGGACAGGGGGCAAAGAAATGGCTACACCTTC,CASSADRGQRNGYTF
TRBV19,TRBD2,TRBJ2-1,NA,18,TGTGCCAGTAGTACCCTTGGGACTAGCGGGAGGGATTGGCATGAGCAGTTCTTC,CASSTLGTSGRDWHEQFF
TRBV4-2,TRBD2,TRBJ2-1,NA,16,TGTGCCAGCAGCCTCACCGGGACTAGCGGGAGGGATGAGCAGTTCTTC,CASSLTGTSGRDEQFF
TRBV11-3,NA,TRBJ1-1,NA,13,TGTGCCAGCAGCTGGCAGAGAGACACTGAAGCTTTCTTT,CASSWQRDTEAFF
TRBV7-9,TRBD1,TRBJ1-4,NA,16,TGTGCCAGCAGCCTAGGGACAGGGGGCACAGTTGAAAAACTGTTTTTT,CASSLGTGGTVEKLFF
TRBV9,NA,TRBJ2-5,NA,14,TGTGCCAGCAGCGTAGGGGATAGGCAAGAGACCCAGTACTTC,CASSVGDRQETQYF
TRBV27,TRBD1,TRBJ1-5,few,15,TGTGCCAGCAGTTTTATCAGGGGGCAGGGGCAGCCCCAGCATTTT,CASSFIRGQGQPQHF
TRBV28,TRBD1,TRBJ2-7,NA,15,TGTGCCAGCAGTTTAGGAGACAGGGGGCCTGGCGAGCAGTACTTC,CASSLGDRGPGEQYF
TRBV5-1,TRBD1,TRBJ2-1,NA,19,TGCGCCAGCAGCTTCCCCCGCTGGACAGGGGGCGGCTCCTACAATGAGCAGTTCTTC,CASSFPRWTGGGSYNEQFF
TRBV29-1,NA,TRBJ2-7,NA,13,TGCAGCGCCGCGGGACAGTCTTCCTACGAGCAGTACTTC,CSAAGQSSYEQYF
TRBV28,NA,TRBJ1-1,NA,15,TGTGCCAGCAGGTCTCATAAGGGGGAGAGCACTGAAGCTTTCTTT,CASRSHKGESTEAFF
TRBV11-2,NA,TRBJ1-1,NA,14,TGTGCCAGCACCCCCGGACAGATCGGGACTGAAGCTTTCTTT,CASTPGQIGTEAFF
TRBV19,NA,TRBJ1-1,NA,13,TGTGCCAGTAGGACCCTCCCAGACCGCGAAGCTTTCTTT,CASRTLPDREAFF
TRBV7-2,TRBD1,TRBJ1-5,NA,15,TGTGCCAGCAGCTATGACAGGGATGCCAATCAGCCCCAGCATTTT,CASSYDRDANQPQHF
TRBV6-5,TRBD2,TRBJ2-3,NA,14,TGTGCCAGCAGTTACCTAGCGGGCACAGATACGCAGTATTTT,CASSYLAGTDTQYF
TRBV5-6,NA,TRBJ2-5,NA,14,TGTGCCAGCAGCTTGGGGGCGGGGCAAGAGACCCAGTACTTC,CASSLGAGQETQYF
TRBV6-1,NA,TRBJ2-1,NA,12,TGTGCCAGCAGTGACCACTACAATGAGCAGTTCTTC,CASSDHYNEQFF
TRBV6-1,NA,TRBJ2-7,NA,13,TGTGCCAGCAGTGGCCGGGACAATTACGAGCAGTACTTC,CASSGRDNYEQYF
TRBV27,NA,TRBJ1-1,once,13,TGTGCCAGCAGCCGAGAGGGGTGGGGTGAAGCTTTCTTT,CASSREGWGEAFF
TRBV28,NA,TRBJ1-4,NA,12,TGTGCCAGCAGTTTATGGGGTGAAAAACTGTTTTTT,CASSLWGEKLFF
TRBV30,NA,TRBJ1-6,NA,14,TGTGCCTGGAGCGGTGGGGCAGGGTGGTCACCCCTCCACTTT,CAWSGGAGWSPLHF
TRBV2,NA,TRBJ1-2,NA,14,TGTGCCAGCAGCTCGGACCCAACCGCCCTTGGCTACACCTTC,CASSSDPTALGYTF
TRBV6-6,NA,TRBJ2-2,NA,14,TGTGCCAGCAGCCCTAACCGGGTTACCGGGGAGCTGTTTTTT,CASSPNRVTGELFF
TRBV5-1,NA,TRBJ1-5,NA,16,TGCGCCAGCAGCTTGGCAGGGATTAATAGCAATCAGCCCCAGCATTTT,CASSLAGINSNQPQHF
TRBV2,NA,TRBJ1-4,NA,14,TGTGCCAGCAGTGAAGACGTTTTCAGGGAAAAACTGTTTTTT,CASSEDVFREKLFF
TRBV15,TRBD1,TRBJ2-7,NA,15,TGTGCCACCAGCAGAGAACTGGACAGGGTATACGAGCAGTACTTC,CATSRELDRVYEQYF
TRBV19,TRBD1,TRBJ2-2,NA,14,TGTGCCAGTAGTCCATTAACAGGGGCCGGGGAGCTGTTTTTT,CASSPLTGAGELFF
TRBV6-5,NA,TRBJ1-2,few,13,TGTGCCAGCAGTTACTTGGGGGCGGATGGCTACACCTTC,CASSYLGADGYTF
TRBV19,TRBD1,TRBJ1-1,NA,16,TGTGCCAGTAGTATTTGGGGCGGGACAGGGGGAACTGAAGCTTTCTTT,CASSIWGGTGGTEAFF
TRBV6-1,NA,TRBJ2-7,NA,15,TGTGCCAGCAGTGAATCAGGTCGGAGCTACTACGAGCAGTACTTC,CASSESGRSYYEQYF
TRBV6-5,NA,TRBJ2-2,NA,15,TGTGCCAGCAAGGGGGGGACAGCGAACACCGGGGAGCTGTTTTTT,CASKGGTANTGELFF
TRBV2,TRBD2,TRBJ2-3,NA,15,TGTGCCAGCAGTGAGCAAGCGGGGGTTTCGGATACGCAGTATTTT,CASSEQAGVSDTQYF
TRBV5-1,NA,TRBJ1-3,few,12,TGCGCCAGCAGCTTGGCCGGGGACACCATATATTTT,CASSLAGDTIYF
TRBV6-6,TRBD2,TRBJ2-3,NA,16,TGTGCCAGCAGTTCCCTACTAGCGGGGCACACAGATACGCAGTATTTT,CASSSLLAGHTDTQYF
TRBV5-6,NA,TRBJ1-2,NA,14,TGTGCCAGCAGCTGGGGGGACCCCCCTTATGGCTACACCTTC,CASSWGDPPYGYTF
TRBV4-1,TRBD1,TRBJ2-7,NA,17,TGCGCCAGCAGCCAAGCATGGACAGGGACCGTTTCCTACGAGCAGTACTTC,CASSQAWTGTVSYEQYF
TRBV25-1,NA,TRBJ1-1,NA,15,TGTGCCAGCAGTGAAGGAGGAGGGGGAAGCACTGAAGCTTTCTTT,CASSEGGGGSTEAFF
TRBV19,NA,TRBJ1-1,few,14,TGTGCCAGTAGTAGGACAGTGGGGGACACTGAAGCTTTCTTT,CASSRTVGDTEAFF
TRBV13,NA,TRBJ2-5,NA,14,TGTGCCAGCAGCTTAGGGGGGGCTGTTGAGACCCAGTACTTC,CASSLGGAVETQYF
TRBV5-1,NA,TRBJ1-4,NA,16,TGCGCCAGCAGCTTGGCCTTCGGGAGGGCTAATGAAAAACTGTTTTTT,CASSLAFGRANEKLFF
TRBV11-2,NA,TRBJ1-2,NA,14,TGTGCCAGCAGCACCGTCGGACGGCCCGAGGGCTACACCTTC,CASSTVGRPEGYTF
TRBV10-3,NA,TRBJ1-2,NA,15,TGTGCCATCAGTGAGTCGGCAGGGGACGGCTATGGCTACACCTTC,CAISESAGDGYGYTF
TRBV27,TRBD2,TRBJ2-2,NA,14,TGTGCCAGCCTAGCGGGGGGGAGCACCGGGGAGCTGTTTTTT,CASLAGGSTGELFF
TRBV4-3,NA,TRBJ2-7,NA,14,TGCGCCAGCAGCCAAGATACATCCTCCTACGAGCAGTACTTC,CASSQDTSSYEQYF
TRBV5-1,NA,TRBJ2-6,NA,16,TGCGCCAGCAGCTCCGGACATACTTCTGGGGCCAACGTCCTGACTTTC,CASSSGHTSGANVLTF
TRBV2,NA,TRBJ1-1,once,14,TGTGCCAGCAGTGTCCGTTTCGACAGCACTGAAGCTTTCTTT,CASSVRFDSTEAFF
TRBV5-1,TRBD2,TRBJ2-5,NA,14,TGCGCCAGCAGGCGCTGGGGGGGGCAAGAGACCCAGTACTTC,CASRRWGGQETQYF
TRBV4-3,TRBD1,TRBJ1-5,once,16,TGCGCCAGCAGCCAAGATTTGAGACAGGGTAATCAGCCCCAGCATTTT,CASSQDLRQGNQPQHF
TRBV19,NA,TRBJ1-1,NA,15,TGTGCCAGTAGTATAGATCAGGGGCCGGACACTGAAGCTTTCTTT,CASSIDQGPDTEAFF
TRBV25-1,TRBD1,TRBJ2-7,NA,14,TGTGCCAGCAGTGTTGGGACAGGACCTTACGAGCAGTACTTC,CASSVGTGPYEQYF